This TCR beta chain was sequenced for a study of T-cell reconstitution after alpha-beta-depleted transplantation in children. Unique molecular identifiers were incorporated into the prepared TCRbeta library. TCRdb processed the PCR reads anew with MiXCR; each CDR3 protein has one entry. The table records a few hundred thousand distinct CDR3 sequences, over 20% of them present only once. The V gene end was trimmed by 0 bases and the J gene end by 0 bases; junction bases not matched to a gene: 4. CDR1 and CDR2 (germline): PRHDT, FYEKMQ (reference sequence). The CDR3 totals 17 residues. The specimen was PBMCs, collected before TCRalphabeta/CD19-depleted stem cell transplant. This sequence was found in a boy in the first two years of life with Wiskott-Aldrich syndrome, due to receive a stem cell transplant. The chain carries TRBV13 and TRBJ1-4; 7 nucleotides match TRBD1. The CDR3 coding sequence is TGTGCCAGCAGCTTAGGATACAGGGGTGCAACTAATGAAAAACTGTTTTTT. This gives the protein CASSLGYRGATNEKLFF.